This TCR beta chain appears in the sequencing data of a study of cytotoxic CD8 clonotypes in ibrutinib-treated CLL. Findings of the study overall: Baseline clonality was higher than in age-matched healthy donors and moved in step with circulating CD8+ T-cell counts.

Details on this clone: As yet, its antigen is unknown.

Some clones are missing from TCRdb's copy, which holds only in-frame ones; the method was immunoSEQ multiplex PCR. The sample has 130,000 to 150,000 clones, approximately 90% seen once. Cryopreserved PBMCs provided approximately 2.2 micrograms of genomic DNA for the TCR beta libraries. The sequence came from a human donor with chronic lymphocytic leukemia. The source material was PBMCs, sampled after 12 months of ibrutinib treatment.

For the CDR3, the DNA is TGTGCCAGCAGCTACCCTCCGGGACAGGGACTCCGGGAAGATAACGGGGAGCTGTTTTTT. It translates to CASSYPPGQGLREDNGELFF. This chain links TRBV5-4 with TRBJ2-2, with 9 bases aligning to TRBD1. V gave up 3 bases and J gave up 7 bases; unmatched junction bases: 22. Germline V gene data show CDR1 as SGHNT and CDR2 as YYREEE (reference sequence). The CDR3 loop spans 20 amino acids.